This TCR beta chain was recovered during a study of shared clonotypes between healthy human individuals. Study-wide results and limits: Rarefaction exposed incomplete sorted-subset sequencing despite large depth.

The deep-level immunoSEQ assay was used. Genomic DNA (from each subset) was split evenly across several immunoSEQ plates. Authors' data handling: ImmunoSEQ output lacked quality scores and full-length reads, limiting matched filtering. TCRdb keeps only in-frame clones here, not all; method: immunoSEQ multiplex PCR. The DNA was the basis for D and trimming; V, J and clone size are from that table. The profile covers some 2,000,000 clones, with 90% to 97% appearing a single time and about 0.13% taken by the ten largest. Germline loops: CDR1 WSHSY, CDR2 SAAADI. V lost 3 bases and J lost 5, with 13 bases in between. This CDR3 spans 15 amino acids. This clone appeared once. Its specificity is not known.

Input material: naive CD4+ T cells sorted from blood. As for subset: CD45RA+ positively selected. The source is a man between 18 and 29 years old in good health. The rearrangement uses TRBV10-2 and TRBJ1-4; tentatively, D is TRBD1 (6 bases). The CDR3 nucleotides read TGCGCCAGCAGTGACCTCGGGACACTAAATGAAAAACTGTTTTTT. It codes for CASSDLGTLNEKLFF.